Here is one T cell receptor (beta chain) with its context. Its specificity is unknown. The assay was run at deep level. On sorted subsets, replicate PCRs used about 0.2 ug DNA, or tens of thousands of T cell genomes. The method was immunoSEQ multiplex PCR; TCRdb's version includes in-frame clones alone and lacks a portion of them. The sample lists approximately 2,000,000 clones, around 95% occurring once. The naive CD8 population came from CD45RO-negative cells selected for CCR7, without terminally differentiated effector memory CD45RA+ cells. Donors were healthy HIV-negative adults without recently reported acute infections or vaccinations. The data were obtained in a study of shared clonotypes between healthy human individuals. Overall study findings and caveats: For sorted subsets, rarefaction showed incomplete sequencing despite large depth.

Input material: naive CD8+ T cells from PBMCs. The clonotype originates from a man aged 18 to 30 in good health. Some clones in this sample may be carry-over from other donors' samples.

In DNA form, the CDR3 reads TGTGCCAGCATTCGGAGCGACACGCCAAACACCGGGGAGCTGTTTTTT. It yields the protein CASIRSDTPNTGELFF. J is TRBJ2-2 and V is TRBV28; no definite D call. The CDR3 has 16 amino acids. The V gene lost 7 bases and the J gene lost 2 bases, with 17 bases spanning the gap. CDR1 and CDR2 from the germline V gene are MDHEN and SYDVKM.